The 29 T cell receptor beta chains presented below share a single source sample, sequenced in a study of vaccination effects on CD4 cells after COVID-19. The repertoire was sequenced with immunoSEQ multiplex PCR; TCRdb's copy has only in-frame clones and lacks some. This sample has about 46,000 clones, with approximately 74% found just once. Their antigen targets remain unknown. Once cultured for nine to ten days, the cells underwent separation to obtain CD4+ T cells. Sample: CD4+ T cells from PBMCs cultured without peptide, taken before COVID-19 vaccination. These receptor sequences come from a human donor who had a prior SARS-CoV-2 infection.

The CDR3 loop reads CASSFGGFSYEQYF. The CDR3 bases are TGTGCCAGCAGCTTCGGGGGGTTCTCCTACGAGCAGTACTTC. The chain recombines TRBV5-6 with TRBJ2-7, with 7 bases that match TRBD2. This CDR3 comprises 14 residues. The V gene end was trimmed by 2 bases and the J gene end by 0 bases; junction bases not matched to a gene: 2. Per germline, CDR1 SGHDT and CDR2 YYEEEE.

The genes are TRBV6-2 or TRBV6-3 and TRBJ2-1; 11 nucleotides agree with TRBD2. The CDR3 totals 19 residues. V shed 0 bases and J 1 base; nucleotides not matched to a gene: 8. Looked up from germline, CDR1 is MNHEY and CDR2 is SVGEGT. The CDR3 coding sequence is TGTGCCAGCAGTTACTCGAGGCTAGCGGGAGGAGGGTCCTACAATGAGCAGTTCTTC. Translation gives CASSYSRLAGGGSYNEQFF.

The chain couples TRBV7-3 to TRBJ2-7; D gene ambiguous. Germline V gene data show CDR1 as SGHTA and CDR2 as FQGTGA. V lost 5 bases and J 0 bases, leaving 11 bases between the germline ends. This CDR3 contains 14 residues. The DNA for the CDR3 is TGTGCCAGCAGCGTGGACCGATACTCCTACGAGCAGTACTTC. Protein: CASSVDRYSYEQYF. The entire variable domain, with the rest obtained from reference TRBV7-3 and TRBJ2-7, is as follows: GAGVSQTPSNKVTEKGKYVELRCDPISGHTALYWYRQSLGQGPEFLIYFQGTGAADDSGLPNDRFFAVRPEGSVSTLKIQRTERGDSAVYLCASSVDRYSYEQYFGPGTRLTVT.

This chain links TRBV5-4 with TRBJ1-2, with 9 nucleotides matching TRBD1. Germline trimming cut 6 bases from V and 6 bases from J; bases unmatched to any gene: 6. The CDR3 spans 13 residues. Germline CDR1 and CDR2: SGHNT and YYREEE (reference sequence). CDR3: CASNQDRGDGYTF. Written as DNA, the CDR3 is TGTGCCAGCAACCAGGACAGGGGCGATGGCTACACCTTC.

This chain uses TRBV6-5 with TRBJ2-2, with TRBD1 identical over 8 bases. This CDR3 region has 15 residues. Trimming cost V 3 bases and J 6 bases; bases outside gene matches: 6. Germline lookup yields CDR1 MNHEY and CDR2 SVGAGI. The CDR3 sequence: CASSYLQGVPGELFF. In DNA, the CDR3 is TGTGCCAGCAGTTATCTACAGGGGGTTCCCGGGGAGCTGTTTTTT.

The gene calls are TRBV18 and TRBJ1-2; TRBD1 matches 9 bases. Germline CDR1 and CDR2: KGHSH and LQKENI. Losses at the gene ends were 3 bases for V and 6 bases for J; bases not matched to a gene: 11. This CDR3 region has 16 residues. The CDR3 nucleotides are TGTGCCAGCTCACCGGGTACGGGACAGGGACGGGATGGCTACACCTTC. This sequence encodes CASSPGTGQGRDGYTF.

This clone was seen more than once but under ten times. V and J are TRBV19 and TRBJ2-7; D not resolved. The germline gives CDR1 LNHDA, CDR2 SQIVND (reference sequence). V lost 2 bases and J lost 0, with 5 bases in between. This CDR3 has 13 residues. The CDR3 sequence is CASSIQNSYEQYF. CDR3 in DNA: TGTGCCAGTAGTATACAGAACTCCTACGAGCAGTACTTC.

The genes are TRBV18 and TRBJ2-3; unclear D gene. CDR3 length: 13 residues. With 5 bases removed from V and 4 bases from J, the gap between germline ends came to 10 bases. Germline V gene sequence: CDR1 KGHSH, CDR2 LQKENI. The CDR3 loop is CASSSEASDTQYF. DNA of the CDR3: TGTGCCAGCTCAAGCGAGGCGTCAGATACGCAGTATTTT.

The CDR3 DNA is TGTGCCAGTACCAATACAGGGGGCAACACTGAAGCTTTCTTT. It codes for CASTNTGGNTEAFF. The rearrangement links TRBV19 to TRBJ1-1; TRBD1 aligns across 9 bases. The CDR3 sequence is 14 residues long. Germline trimming cut 7 bases from V and 2 bases from J; bases unmatched to any gene: 5. The germline gives CDR1 LNHDA, CDR2 SQIVND (reference sequence).

This chain uses TRBV7-9 with TRBJ1-5; TRBD1 matches 7 bases. This CDR3 has 17 residues. Germline lookup yields CDR1 SEHNR and CDR2 FQNEAQ (reference sequence). V was clipped by 1 base and J by 2 bases; unmatched bases: 8. DNA of the CDR3: TGTGCCAGCAGCTTAGGTCAGGGGGGCATTGGCAATCAGCCCCAGCATTTT. It is translated as CASSLGQGGIGNQPQHF.

This clone was seen a single time. The chain joins TRBV19 to TRBJ2-1, with 12 bases lining up with TRBD2. Trimming cost V 4 bases and J 4 bases; bases outside gene matches: 11. CDR1 is LNHDA and CDR2 is SQIVND in the germline V gene (reference sequence). This CDR3 spans 18 amino acids. CDR3 protein: CASSKGGPGTSGYNEQFF. The CDR3 DNA follows: TGTGCCAGTAGTAAGGGGGGACCTGGGACTAGCGGGTACAATGAGCAGTTCTTC.

This clone was recorded a few times. The J gene is TRBJ1-1, the V gene TRBV5-4; D gene uncertain. V dropped 5 bases and J dropped 0 bases, with 14 bases sitting between them. Germline CDR1 and CDR2: SGHNT and YYREEE (reference sequence). CDR3 length: 15 amino acids. The CDR3 protein is CASRSASKLNTEAFF. Written as DNA, the CDR3 is TGTGCCAGCAGATCAGCATCAAAGCTGAACACTGAAGCTTTCTTT.

CDR3 residues: CASSGGVLSGGHTSTDTQYF. CDR3 in DNA: TGTGCCAGCAGTGGCGGGGTACTAAGCGGGGGGCACACTAGCACAGATACGCAGTATTTT. The J gene is TRBJ2-3, the V gene TRBV2; 9 bases fit TRBD2. Germline CDR1 and CDR2: SNHLY and FYNNEI. The CDR3 spans 20 residues. The V gene end was trimmed by 4 bases and the J gene end by 0 bases; junction bases not matched to a gene: 17.

This clone was recorded only once. The rearrangement joins TRBV18 to TRBJ2-7; D remains ambiguous. The CDR3 loop spans 15 amino acids. Germline CDR1 reads KGHSH; CDR2 reads LQKENI. V was trimmed by 0 bases and J by 6 bases, leaving 15 bases between them. This CDR3 is CASSPPSASGLEQYF. As DNA, the CDR3 is TGTGCCAGCTCACCACCGTCCGCGTCAGGCCTCGAGCAGTACTTC.

The rearrangement joins TRBV2 to TRBJ1-6; D unclear. Trimming took off 4 bases at V and 14 bases at J, with 21 bases between the two ends. The CDR3 consists of 15 residues. CDR1 and CDR2 (germline): SNHLY, FYNNEI. CDR3 sequence: CASSVGLPGPSSLHF. The CDR3 DNA reads as TGTGCCAGCAGTGTAGGACTTCCGGGCCCTTCGTCCCTCCACTTT.

The rearrangement links TRBV3-1 (or the pseudogene TRBV3-2) to TRBJ2-5; no firm D call. Germline CDR1 is LGHDT and CDR2 is YNNKEL (reference sequence). This CDR3 region has 12 residues. Trimming pared 4 bases from V and 0 bases from J, leaving 3 bases between. Here the CDR3 reads CASSRDQETQYF. CDR3 coding DNA: TGTGCCAGCAGCCGCGACCAAGAGACCCAGTACTTC.

The chain employs TRBV7-3 and TRBJ1-1, with TRBD1 matching over 11 bases. The CDR3 has 15 residues. CDR1 is SGHTA, CDR2 FQGTGA, per germline. With 4 bases clipped from V and 5 bases from J, the junction kept 6 bases outside the gene matches. In nucleotides, the CDR3 is TGTGCCAGCAGCTCATGGACAGGGGGCCCGACTGAAGCTTTCTTT. Encoded protein: CASSSWTGGPTEAFF.

CDR3 coding DNA: TGTGCCTGGAGCGAATGGAAGACAGACTATGAAAAACTGTTTTTT. Translating it yields CAWSEWKTDYEKLFF. The rearrangement links TRBV30 to TRBJ1-4, with D possibly TRBD1 on 5 matching bases. Trimming shortened V by 3 bases and J by 6 bases, and 17 bases separated the two germline ends. The CDR3 is 15 residues long. Germline V CDR1 and CDR2: GTSNPN, SVGIG (reference sequence).

The genes are TRBV19 and TRBJ2-2; 10 nucleotides align to TRBD2. The junction had 10 bases not matched to a gene; V was cut back by 4 bases and J by 2 bases. In germline, CDR1 is LNHDA, CDR2 SQIVND (reference sequence). This CDR3 spans 18 amino acids. The CDR3 bases are TGTGCCAGTAGTACATTAGCGGGGGGCCGACTAAACACCGGGGAGCTGTTTTTT. This sequence encodes CASSTLAGGRLNTGELFF.

The chain joins TRBV7-2 to TRBJ2-5; TRBD2 matches 13 bases. The CDR3 is made up of 16 amino acids. Germline V lookup: CDR1 SGHTA, CDR2 FQGNSA. V was pared by 3 bases and J by 5 bases, with 6 bases of the junction left unmatched. The CDR3 DNA reads as TGTGCCAGCAGCTTCCAACTAGCGGGGGGGCATGAGACCCAGTACTTC. It encodes CASSFQLAGGHETQYF.

The chain's CDR3 is CASSLWSTDTQYF. Written as DNA, the CDR3 is TGCGCCAGCTCCCTCTGGAGCACAGATACGCAGTATTTT. The chain links TRBV5-1 to TRBJ2-3; no firm D call. Trimming removed 7 bases from V and 0 bases from J, with 9 bases in between. Germline V gene sequence: CDR1 SGHRS, CDR2 YFSETQ. CDR3 length: 13 residues.

The J gene is TRBJ1-1, the V gene TRBV6-5; 10 bases agree with TRBD1. The germline gives CDR1 MNHEY, CDR2 SVGAGI. V was pared by 2 bases and J by 5 bases, with 2 bases of the junction left unmatched. The CDR3 runs to 14 residues. The CDR3 DNA reads as TGTGCCAGCAGTTACGACAGGGGGCGGACTGAAGCTTTCTTT. This encodes CASSYDRGRTEAFF.

This chain's CDR3 is CASSLRSLAGNSGANVLTF. The CDR3 DNA sequence: TGTGCCAGCAGCTTACGGAGTCTAGCGGGAAACTCTGGGGCCAACGTCCTGACTTTC. The J gene is TRBJ2-6, the V gene TRBV7-3, with 9 nucleotides matching TRBD2. Germline V gene sequence: CDR1 SGHTA, CDR2 FQGTGA. The length of the CDR3 is 19 residues. With V trimmed by 2 bases and J by 0 bases, 8 bases remained unmatched. Full variable domain (rest looked up from reference TRBV7-3 and TRBJ2-6): GAGVSQTPSNKVTEKGKYVELRCDPISGHTALYWYRQSLGQGPEFLIYFQGTGAADDSGLPNDRFFAVRPEGSVSTLKIQRTERGDSAVYLCASSLRSLAGNSGANVLTFGAGSRLTVL.

This clone has a handful of counts. The chain links TRBV5-4 to TRBJ2-7, with 11 bases lining up with TRBD1. The V gene's germline CDR1 is SGHNT and CDR2 YYREEE (reference sequence). The CDR3 has 13 residues. V was clipped by 5 bases and J by 6 bases; unmatched bases: 4. CDR3 loop: CASRKDRGREQYF. Here the CDR3 DNA reads TGTGCCAGCAGAAAGGACAGGGGGCGCGAGCAGTACTTC.

This chain connects TRBV25-1 to TRBJ1-2; 7 bases map to TRBD1. The CDR3 is 15 amino acids. Germline lookup yields CDR1 MGHDK and CDR2 SYGVNS. V shed 1 base, J shed 4 bases, and the junction held 6 bases outside the gene matches. CDR3 region: CASSEWDRESYGYTF. The CDR3 DNA follows: TGTGCCAGCAGTGAATGGGACAGAGAGAGCTATGGCTACACCTTC.

The chain carries TRBV3-1 (or the pseudogene TRBV3-2) and TRBJ2-1; 9 bases match TRBD1. There are 16 residues in the CDR3. V trimming: 3 bases; J trimming: 5 bases; junction bases outside the gene matches: 8. Germline lookup yields CDR1 LGHDT and CDR2 YNNKEL (reference sequence). CDR3: CASSQTYRGQDNEQFF. CDR3 nucleotides: TGTGCCAGCAGCCAGACCTACAGGGGGCAGGACAATGAGCAGTTCTTC.

The rearrangement links TRBV2 to TRBJ2-5; TRBD2 matches 8 bases. There are 13 residues in the CDR3. CDR1 SNHLY and CDR2 FYNNEI come from the germline V gene. The J segment lost 5 bases and the V segment lost 7 bases, leaving 6 bases of the junction unmatched. As DNA, the CDR3 is TGTGCCAGCACTCCGGGAGGGGGTGAGACCCAGTACTTC. Encoded protein: CASTPGGGETQYF.

The chain uses TRBV5-4 and TRBJ1-2; the D is unclear. This CDR3 has 15 residues. Trimming removed 0 bases at V and 8 bases at J, with 17 bases between. In germline, CDR1 is SGHNT, CDR2 YYREEE (reference sequence). CDR3 nucleotides: TGTGCCAGCAGCTTGGCCTGGGATATAACTATGGGCTACACCTTC. This encodes CASSLAWDITMGYTF.

The chain links TRBV6-4 to TRBJ2-4, with D perhaps TRBD1 (6 bases). V lost 4 bases and J 8 bases, leaving 12 bases between the germline ends. This CDR3 is 13 amino acids long. The germline V gene has CDR1 MRHNA and CDR2 SNTAGT. CDR3 protein: CASSAGVRDIQYF. CDR3 in DNA: TGTGCCAGCAGTGCAGGGGTTCGGGACATTCAGTACTTC.